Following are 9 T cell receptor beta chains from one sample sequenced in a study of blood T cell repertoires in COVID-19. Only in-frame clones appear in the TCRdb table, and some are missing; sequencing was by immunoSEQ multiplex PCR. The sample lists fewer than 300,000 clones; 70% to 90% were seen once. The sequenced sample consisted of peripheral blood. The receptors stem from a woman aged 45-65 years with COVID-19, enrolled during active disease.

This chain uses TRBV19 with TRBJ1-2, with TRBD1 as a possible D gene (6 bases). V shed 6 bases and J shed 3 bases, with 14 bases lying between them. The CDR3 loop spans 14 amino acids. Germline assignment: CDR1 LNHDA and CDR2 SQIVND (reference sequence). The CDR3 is CASRGAGVDYGYTF. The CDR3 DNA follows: TGTGCCAGTAGGGGAGCAGGGGTCGACTATGGCTACACCTTC.

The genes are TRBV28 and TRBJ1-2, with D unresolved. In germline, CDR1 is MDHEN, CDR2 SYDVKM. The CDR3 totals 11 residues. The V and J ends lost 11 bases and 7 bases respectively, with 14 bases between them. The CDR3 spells CAHGPLGGYTF. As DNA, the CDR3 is TGTGCCCACGGTCCTCTTGGTGGCTACACCTTC.

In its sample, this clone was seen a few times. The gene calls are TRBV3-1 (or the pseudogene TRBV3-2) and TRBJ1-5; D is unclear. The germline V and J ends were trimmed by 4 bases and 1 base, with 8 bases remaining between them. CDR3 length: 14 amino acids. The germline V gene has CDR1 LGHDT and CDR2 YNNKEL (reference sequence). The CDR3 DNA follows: TGTGCCAGCAGCCTTCCCGGGAGCAATCAGCCCCAGCATTTT. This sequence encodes CASSLPGSNQPQHF.

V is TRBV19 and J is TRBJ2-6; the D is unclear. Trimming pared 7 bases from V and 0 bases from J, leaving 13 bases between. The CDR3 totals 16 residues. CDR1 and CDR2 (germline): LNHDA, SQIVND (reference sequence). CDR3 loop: CASKVAVPSGANVLTF. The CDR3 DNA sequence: TGTGCCAGTAAGGTAGCAGTTCCCTCTGGGGCCAACGTCCTGACTTTC. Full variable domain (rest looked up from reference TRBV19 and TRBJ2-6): DGGITQSPKYLFRKEGQNVTLSCEQNLNHDAMYWYRQDPGQGLRLIYYSQIVNDFQKGDIAEGYSVSREKKESFPLTVTSAQKNPTAFYLCASKVAVPSGANVLTFGAGSRLTVL.

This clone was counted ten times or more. The CDR3 DNA sequence: TGTGCCAGCAGCCAAGATCTCCGGCCAGGGTATGGCTACACCTTC. It translates to CASSQDLRPGYGYTF. The chain is built from TRBV14 and TRBJ1-2, with D maybe TRBD1 (5 bases). This CDR3 has 15 residues. Trimming took off 0 bases at V and 5 bases at J, with 13 bases between the two ends. In germline, CDR1 is SGHDN, CDR2 FVKESK. Drawing the rest from reference TRBV14 and TRBJ1-2, the complete variable domain is EAGVTQFPSHSVIEKGQTVTLRCDPISGHDNLYWYRRVMGKEIKFLLHFVKESKQDESGMPNNRFLAERTGGTYSTLKVQPAELEDSGVYFCASSQDLRPGYGYTFGSGTRLTVV.

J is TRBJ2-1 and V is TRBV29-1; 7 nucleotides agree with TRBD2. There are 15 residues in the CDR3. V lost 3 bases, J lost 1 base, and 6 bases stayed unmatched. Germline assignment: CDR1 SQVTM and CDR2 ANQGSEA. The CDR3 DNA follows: TGCAGCGTTGATGGCGGGAGAAGTTCCTACAATGAGCAGTTCTTC. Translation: CSVDGGRSSYNEQFF.

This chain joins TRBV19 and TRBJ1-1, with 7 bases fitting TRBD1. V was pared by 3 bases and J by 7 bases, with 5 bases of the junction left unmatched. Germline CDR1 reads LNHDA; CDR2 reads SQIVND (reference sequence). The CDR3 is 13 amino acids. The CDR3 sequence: CASSMQSGGEAFF. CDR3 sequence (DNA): TGTGCCAGTAGTATGCAATCAGGGGGTGAAGCTTTCTTT.

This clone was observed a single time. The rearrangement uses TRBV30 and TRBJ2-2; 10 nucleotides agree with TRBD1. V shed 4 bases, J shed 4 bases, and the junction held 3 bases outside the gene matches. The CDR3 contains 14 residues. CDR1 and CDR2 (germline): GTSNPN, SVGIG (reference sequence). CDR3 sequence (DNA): TGTGCCTGGACGGGGACAGGGGTCACCGGGGAGCTGTTTTTT. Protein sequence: CAWTGTGVTGELFF.

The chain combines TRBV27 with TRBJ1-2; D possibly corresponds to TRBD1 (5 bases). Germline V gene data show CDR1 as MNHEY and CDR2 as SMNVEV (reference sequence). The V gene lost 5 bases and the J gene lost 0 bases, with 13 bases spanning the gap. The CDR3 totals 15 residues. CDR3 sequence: CASSLYRISNYGYTF. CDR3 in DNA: TGTGCCAGCAGTCTCTACAGGATTTCTAACTATGGCTACACCTTC.